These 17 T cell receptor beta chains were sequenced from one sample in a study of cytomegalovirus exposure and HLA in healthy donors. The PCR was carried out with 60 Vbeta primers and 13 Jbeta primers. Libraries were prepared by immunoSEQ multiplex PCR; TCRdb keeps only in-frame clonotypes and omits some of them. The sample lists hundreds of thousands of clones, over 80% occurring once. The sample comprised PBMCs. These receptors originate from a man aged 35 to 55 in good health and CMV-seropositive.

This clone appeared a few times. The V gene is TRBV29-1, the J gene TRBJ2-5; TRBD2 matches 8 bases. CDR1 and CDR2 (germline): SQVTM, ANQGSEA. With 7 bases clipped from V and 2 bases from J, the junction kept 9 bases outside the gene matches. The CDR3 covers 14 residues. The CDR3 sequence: CSGAGGGVQETQYF. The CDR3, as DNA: TGCAGCGGGGCGGGAGGAGGGGTTCAAGAGACCCAGTACTTC.

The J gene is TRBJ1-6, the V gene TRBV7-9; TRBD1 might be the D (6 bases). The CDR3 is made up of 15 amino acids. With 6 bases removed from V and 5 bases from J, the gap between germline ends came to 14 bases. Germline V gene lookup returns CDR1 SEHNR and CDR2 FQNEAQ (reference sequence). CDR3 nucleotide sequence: TGTGCCAGCAGGCCTGGGGGCGAGAATAATTCACCCCTCCACTTT. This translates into CASRPGGENNSPLHF.

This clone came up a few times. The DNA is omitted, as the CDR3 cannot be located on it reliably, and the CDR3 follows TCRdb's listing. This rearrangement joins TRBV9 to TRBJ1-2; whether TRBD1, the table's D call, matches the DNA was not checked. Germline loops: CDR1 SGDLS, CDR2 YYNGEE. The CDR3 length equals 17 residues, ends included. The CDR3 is CASSVGGGTGTGERQTF.

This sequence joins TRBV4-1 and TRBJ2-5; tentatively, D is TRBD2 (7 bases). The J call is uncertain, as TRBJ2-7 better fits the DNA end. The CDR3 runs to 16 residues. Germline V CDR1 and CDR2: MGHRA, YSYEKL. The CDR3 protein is CASSQGLGGLTYEQYF. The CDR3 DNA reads TGCGCCAGCAGCCAAGGTCTCGGGGGGCTCACCTACGAGCAGTACTTC.

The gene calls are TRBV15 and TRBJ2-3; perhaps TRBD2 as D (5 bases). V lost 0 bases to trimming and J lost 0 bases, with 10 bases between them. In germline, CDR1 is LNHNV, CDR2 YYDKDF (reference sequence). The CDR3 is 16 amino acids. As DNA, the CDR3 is TGTGCCACCAGCAGAGATCGGACTCCTAGCACAGATACGCAGTATTTT. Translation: CATSRDRTPSTDTQYF.

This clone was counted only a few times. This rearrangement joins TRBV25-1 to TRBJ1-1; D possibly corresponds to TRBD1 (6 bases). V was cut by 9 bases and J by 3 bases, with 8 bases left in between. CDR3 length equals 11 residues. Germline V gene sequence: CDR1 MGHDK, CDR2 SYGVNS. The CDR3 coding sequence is TGTGCCAGTCAGGGGTACACTGAAGCTTTCTTT. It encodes CASQGYTEAFF.

The CDR3 loop is CASSPQGTGYNEQFF. In nucleotides, the CDR3 is TGTGCCAGCAGTCCACAGGGTACAGGCTACAATGAGCAGTTCTTC. The chain combines TRBV6-5 with TRBJ2-1; D possibly corresponds to TRBD1 (6 bases). Germline V CDR1 and CDR2: MNHEY, SVGAGI. V was shortened by 5 bases and J by 3 bases, with 14 bases between the two germline ends. The CDR3 runs 15 residues.

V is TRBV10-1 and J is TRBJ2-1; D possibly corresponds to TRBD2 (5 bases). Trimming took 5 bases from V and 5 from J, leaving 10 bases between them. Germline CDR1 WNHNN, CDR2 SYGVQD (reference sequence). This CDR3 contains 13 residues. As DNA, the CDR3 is TGCGCCAGCAGTACCACTAGTAACAATGAGCAGTTCTTC. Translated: CASSTTSNNEQFF.

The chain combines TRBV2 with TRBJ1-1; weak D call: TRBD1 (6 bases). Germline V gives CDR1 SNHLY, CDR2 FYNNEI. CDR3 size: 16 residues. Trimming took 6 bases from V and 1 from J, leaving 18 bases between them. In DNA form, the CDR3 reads TGTGCCAGCAGACAAGAGGGGGTAAGGGGGAACACTGAAGCTTTCTTT. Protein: CASRQEGVRGNTEAFF.

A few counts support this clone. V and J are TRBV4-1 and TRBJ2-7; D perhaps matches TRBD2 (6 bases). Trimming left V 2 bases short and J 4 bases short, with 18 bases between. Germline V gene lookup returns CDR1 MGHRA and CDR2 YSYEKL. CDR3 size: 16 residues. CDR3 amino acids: CASSQSITGERYEQYV. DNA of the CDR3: TGCGCCAGCAGCCAATCGATTACGGGAGAGCGATACGAGCAGTACGTC.

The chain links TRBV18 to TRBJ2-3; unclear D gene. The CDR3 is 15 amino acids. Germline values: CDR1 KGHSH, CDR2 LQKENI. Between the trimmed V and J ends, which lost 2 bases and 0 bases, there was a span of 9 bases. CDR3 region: CASSPVTASTDTQYF. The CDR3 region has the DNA TGTGCCAGCTCACCAGTAACAGCTAGCACAGATACGCAGTATTTT.

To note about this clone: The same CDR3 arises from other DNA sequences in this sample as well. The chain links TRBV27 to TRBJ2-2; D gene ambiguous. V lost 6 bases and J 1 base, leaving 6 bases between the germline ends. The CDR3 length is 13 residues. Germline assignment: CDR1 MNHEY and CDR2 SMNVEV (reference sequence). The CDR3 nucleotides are TGTGCCAGCAGCCCACAGAACACCGGGGAGCTGTTTTTT. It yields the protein CASSPQNTGELFF.

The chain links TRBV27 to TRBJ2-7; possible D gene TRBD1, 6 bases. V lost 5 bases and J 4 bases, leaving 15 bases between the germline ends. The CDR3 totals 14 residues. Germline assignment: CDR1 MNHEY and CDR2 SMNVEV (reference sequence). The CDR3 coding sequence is TGTGCCAGCAGTGTTTCCGGGACAAGATACGAGCAGTACGTC. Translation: CASSVSGTRYEQYV.

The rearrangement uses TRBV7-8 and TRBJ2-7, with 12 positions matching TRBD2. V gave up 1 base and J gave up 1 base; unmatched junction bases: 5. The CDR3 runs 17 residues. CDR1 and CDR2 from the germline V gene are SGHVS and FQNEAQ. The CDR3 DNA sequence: TGTGCCAGCAGCTTAGGGCCCCTAGCGGGAGGGTCCTACGAGCAGTACTTC. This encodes CASSLGPLAGGSYEQYF. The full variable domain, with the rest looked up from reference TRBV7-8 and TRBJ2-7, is GAGVSQSPRYKVAKRGQDVALRCDPISGHVSLFWYQQALGQGPEFLTYFQNEAQLDKSGLPSDRFFAERPEGSVSTLKIQRTQQEDSAVYLCASSLGPLAGGSYEQYFGPGTRLTVT.

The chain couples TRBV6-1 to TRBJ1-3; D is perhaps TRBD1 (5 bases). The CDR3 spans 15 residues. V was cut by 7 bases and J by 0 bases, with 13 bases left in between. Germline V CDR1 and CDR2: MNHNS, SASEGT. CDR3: CASIGGVSSGNTIYF. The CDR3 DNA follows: TGTGCCAGCATTGGAGGGGTCAGCTCTGGAAACACCATATATTTT.

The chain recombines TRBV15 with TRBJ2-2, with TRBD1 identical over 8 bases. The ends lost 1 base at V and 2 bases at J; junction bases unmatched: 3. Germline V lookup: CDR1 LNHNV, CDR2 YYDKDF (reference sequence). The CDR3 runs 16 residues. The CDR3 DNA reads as TGTGCCACCAGCAGAGGGGGGACAGGCAACACCGGGGAGCTGTTTTTT. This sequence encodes CATSRGGTGNTGELFF.

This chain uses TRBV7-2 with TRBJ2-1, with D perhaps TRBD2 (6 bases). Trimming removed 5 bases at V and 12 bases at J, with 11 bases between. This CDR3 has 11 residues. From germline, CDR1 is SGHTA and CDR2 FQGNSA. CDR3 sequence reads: CASSVLGGQFF. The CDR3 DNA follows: TGTGCCAGCAGCGTTCTGGGAGGGCAGTTCTTC.